Detailed here is one T cell receptor (beta chain). Its specificity is unknown. This specimen belongs to a study of cytomegalovirus exposure and HLA in healthy donors. 13 Jbeta primers and 60 Vbeta primers were used for the PCR. Libraries were prepared by immunoSEQ multiplex PCR; TCRdb keeps only in-frame clonotypes and omits some of them. The sample lists 60,000 to 75,000 clones, 85% to 90% occurring once. V was cut by 3 bases and J by 2 bases, with 17 bases left in between. The CDR3 has 18 residues. CDR1 is KGHSH, CDR2 LQKENI, per germline. The study, taken as a whole, reports: Three chains linked to CMV were shown in vitro to be specific for CMV antigens. In an earlier analysis, most TCR beta V segments were productive about 90% or about 30% of the time.

This chain connects TRBV18 to TRBJ2-6; perhaps TRBD2 as D (6 bases). This clonotype was obtained from a woman younger than 45 in good health and CMV-seropositive. Sequenced sample: PBMCs. The CDR3 coding sequence is TGTGCCAGCTCACCGCTGGGGGGTCTTGGGGCTGGGGCCAACGTCCTGACTTTC. Residues: CASSPLGGLGAGANVLTF.